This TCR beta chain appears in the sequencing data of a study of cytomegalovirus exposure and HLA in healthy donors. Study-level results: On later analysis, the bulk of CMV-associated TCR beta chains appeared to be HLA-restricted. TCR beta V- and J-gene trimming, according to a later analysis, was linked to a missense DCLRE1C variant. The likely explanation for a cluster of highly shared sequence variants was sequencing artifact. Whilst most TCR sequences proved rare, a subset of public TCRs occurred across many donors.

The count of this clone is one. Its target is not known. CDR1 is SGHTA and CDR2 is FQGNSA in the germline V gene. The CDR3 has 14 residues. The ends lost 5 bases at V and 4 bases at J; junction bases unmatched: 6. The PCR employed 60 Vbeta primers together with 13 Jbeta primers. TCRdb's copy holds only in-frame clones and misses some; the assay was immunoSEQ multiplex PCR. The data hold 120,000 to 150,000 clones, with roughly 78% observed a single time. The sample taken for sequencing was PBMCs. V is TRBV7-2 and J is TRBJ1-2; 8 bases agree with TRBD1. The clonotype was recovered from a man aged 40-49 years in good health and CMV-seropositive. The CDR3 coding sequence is TGTGCCAGCAGCGCGACAGGGGCCATCTATGGCTACACCTTC. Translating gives CASSATGAIYGYTF.